Described below is a single T cell receptor (beta chain) sequence and its context. No antigen is known for it. No quality values exist for individual bases; no much larger clone is one base distant. Looking up the germline V gene (reference sequence) yields CDR1 MNHNY and CDR2 SVGAGI. Measured from the cysteine to the phenylalanine, the CDR3 is 15 residues long. This entry keeps only the CDR3 DNA: 45 bases, framed from base 1. At the junction V is shortened by 0 bases and J by 7 bases, with 12 bases in between. Library prep was done by the immunoSEQ multiplex PCR assay. What TCRdb holds here is the immuneACCESS table cut down to in-frame rearrangements. Part of the clones is not present; checked against another copy, under half of the missing clones reflect an unresolved V gene, and the others are unexplained. Present in this sample are about 150,000 clones, 85% to 90% of which were seen just once. The ten largest clones add up to approximately 1.7% of the sample.

This sample was included in a study of control samples from healthy donors and cancer patients (dated by TCRdb to about 2020). This TCR was sampled from a man younger than 30 in good health. The rearrangement joined TRBV6-6 to TRBJ2-2; the D gene could be either TRBD1 or TRBD2, each agreeing at 5 bases. The sequencing input was blood. The DNA sequence is as follows: TGTGCCAGCAGTTACTCGGGACGGGTTCGCGGGGAGCTGTTTTTT. Its product reads: CASSYSGRVRGELFF.